The TCR beta chain described here comes from a study of technical replicates of blood from a few donors (dated by TCRdb to about 2017). With regard to this clone: Its antigen is still unknown. No base quality values were provided; no much bigger clone lies one nucleotide off.

The germline V gene (reference sequence) gives CDR1 as GTSNPN and CDR2 as SVGIG. V loses 3 bases, J loses 7 bases, and the germline ends lie 22 bases apart. From cysteine to phenylalanine, the CDR3 is 15 amino acids long. Just CDR3 DNA is preserved here, 45 bases in frame from base 1. Preparation of the library involved the immunoSEQ multiplex PCR assay. This is the immuneACCESS table as TCRdb keeps it, with only in-frame sequences that have V and J called. A part of the clones is gone; compared with another copy, unresolved V genes explain less than half, and the rest is unexplained. The sample data list about 76,000 clones, and just over 85% of these were observed just once. The ten largest clonotypes hold roughly 4.9% of the sample.

Sample: PBMCs. The chain links TRBV30 with TRBJ2-7; 6 matching bases give a weak D call of TRBD2. The TCR originated in a human donor in good health. Some clones in this sample may be carry-over from other donors' samples. The bases read TGTGCCTGGAGGGAAAGGAGGGCCGCCGGAAATGAGCAGTACTTC. Translation gives CAWRERRAAGNEQYF.